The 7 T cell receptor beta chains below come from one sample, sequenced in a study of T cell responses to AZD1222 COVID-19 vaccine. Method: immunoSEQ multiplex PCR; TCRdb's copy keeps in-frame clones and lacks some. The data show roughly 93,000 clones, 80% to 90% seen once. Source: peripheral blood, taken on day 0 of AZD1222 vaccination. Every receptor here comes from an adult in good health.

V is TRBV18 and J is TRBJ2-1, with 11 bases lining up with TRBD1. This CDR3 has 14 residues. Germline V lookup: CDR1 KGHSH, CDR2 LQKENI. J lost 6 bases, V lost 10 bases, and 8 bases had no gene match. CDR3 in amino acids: CATRRDRGVNEQFF. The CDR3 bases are TGTGCCACCCGCCGGGACAGGGGGGTCAATGAGCAGTTCTTC.

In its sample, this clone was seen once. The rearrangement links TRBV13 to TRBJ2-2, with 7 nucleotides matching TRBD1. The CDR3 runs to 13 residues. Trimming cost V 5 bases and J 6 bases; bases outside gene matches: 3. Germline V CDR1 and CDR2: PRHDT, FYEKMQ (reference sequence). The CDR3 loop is CASSNRGPGELFF. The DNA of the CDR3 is TGTGCCAGCAGCAACAGGGGCCCCGGGGAGCTGTTTTTT.

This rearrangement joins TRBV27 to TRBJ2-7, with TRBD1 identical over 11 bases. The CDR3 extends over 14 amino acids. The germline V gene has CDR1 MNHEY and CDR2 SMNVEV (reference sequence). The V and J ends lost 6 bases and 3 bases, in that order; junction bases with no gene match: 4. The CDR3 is CASRDRGQFYEQYF. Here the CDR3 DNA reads TGTGCCAGCAGGGACAGGGGGCAATTCTACGAGCAGTACTTC.

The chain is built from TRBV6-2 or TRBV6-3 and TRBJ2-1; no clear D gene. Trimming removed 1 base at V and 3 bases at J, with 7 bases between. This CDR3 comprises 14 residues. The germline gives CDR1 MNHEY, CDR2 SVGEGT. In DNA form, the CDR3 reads TGTGCCAGCAGTTACTATCAGGACTACAATGAGCAGTTCTTC. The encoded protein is CASSYYQDYNEQFF.

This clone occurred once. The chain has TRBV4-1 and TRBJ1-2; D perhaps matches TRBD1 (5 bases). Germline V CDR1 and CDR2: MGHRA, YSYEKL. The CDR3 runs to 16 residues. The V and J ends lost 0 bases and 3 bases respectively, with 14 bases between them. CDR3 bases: TGCGCCAGCAGCCAAGATCTTTTAGGGGAATACTATGGCTACACCTTC. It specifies CASSQDLLGEYYGYTF.

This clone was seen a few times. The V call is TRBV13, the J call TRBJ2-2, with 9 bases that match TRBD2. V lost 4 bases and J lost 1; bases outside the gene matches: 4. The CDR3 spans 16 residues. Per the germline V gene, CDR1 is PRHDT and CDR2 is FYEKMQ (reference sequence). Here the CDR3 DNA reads TGTGCCAGCAGCTATAGCGGGAGTGGGAACACCGGGGAGCTGTTTTTT. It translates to CASSYSGSGNTGELFF.

Written as DNA, the CDR3 is TGTGCCAGCAGCGAGCGGGGGGGCAATGAGCAGTTCTTC. It translates to CASSERGGNEQFF. The rearrangement joins TRBV3-1 (or the pseudogene TRBV3-2) to TRBJ2-1, with TRBD2 matching 10 bases. Per germline, CDR1 LGHDT and CDR2 YNNKEL (reference sequence). This CDR3 contains 13 residues. The trim removed 5 bases at V and 6 bases at J, leaving 1 base unmatched.